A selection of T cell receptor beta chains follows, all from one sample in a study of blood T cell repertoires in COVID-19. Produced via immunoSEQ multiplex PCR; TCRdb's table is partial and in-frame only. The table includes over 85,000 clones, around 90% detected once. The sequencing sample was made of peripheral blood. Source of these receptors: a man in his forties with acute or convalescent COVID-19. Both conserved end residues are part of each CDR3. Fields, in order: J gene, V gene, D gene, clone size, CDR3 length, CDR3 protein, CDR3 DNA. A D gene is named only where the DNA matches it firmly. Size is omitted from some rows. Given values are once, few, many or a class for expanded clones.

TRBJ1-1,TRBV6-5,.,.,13,CASSRSGITEAFF,TGTGCCAGCAGCCGATCAGGGATTACTGAAGCTTTCTTT
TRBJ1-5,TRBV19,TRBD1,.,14,CASSRTGGNQPQHF,TGTGCCAGTAGTCGTACAGGGGGGAATCAGCCCCAGCATTTT
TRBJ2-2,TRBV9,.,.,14,CASSVDSVTGELFF,TGTGCCAGCAGCGTTGACAGCGTAACCGGGGAGCTGTTTTTT
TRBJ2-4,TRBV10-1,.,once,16,CASSESGDLAKNIQYF,TGCGCCAGCAGTGAGTCAGGGGACTTAGCCAAAAACATTCAGTACTTC
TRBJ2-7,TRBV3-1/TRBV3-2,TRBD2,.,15,CASSPSGRAPYEQYF,TGTGCCAGCAGCCCCAGCGGGAGGGCCCCCTACGAGCAGTACTTC
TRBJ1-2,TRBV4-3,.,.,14,CASSQEGRGYGYTF,TGCGCCAGCAGCCAAGAGGGGCGCGGCTATGGCTACACCTTC
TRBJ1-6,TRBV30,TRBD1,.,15,CAWSVLGQGGSPLHF,TGTGCCTGGAGTGTACTGGGCCAGGGGGGTTCACCCCTCCACTTT
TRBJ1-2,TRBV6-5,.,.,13,CASSRVLTYGYTF,TGTGCCAGCAGCAGGGTTTTAACTTATGGCTACACCTTC
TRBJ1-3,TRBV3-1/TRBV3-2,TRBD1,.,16,CASRTRGQGSGNTIYF,TGTGCCAGCCGAACCAGGGGACAGGGGTCTGGAAACACCATATATTTT
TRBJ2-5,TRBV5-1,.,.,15,CASSLGTQAWETQYF,TGCGCCAGCAGCCTCGGGACTCAGGCGTGGGAGACCCAGTACTTC
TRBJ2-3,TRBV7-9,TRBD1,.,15,CASSRTRGPGDTQYF,TGTGCCAGCAGCCGAACGAGGGGGCCGGGAGATACGCAGTATTTT
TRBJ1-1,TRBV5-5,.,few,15,CASSLVGPGGTEAFF,TGTGCCAGCAGCTTAGTTGGGCCGGGAGGGACTGAAGCTTTCTTT
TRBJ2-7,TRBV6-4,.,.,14,CAVHRNRSGDEQYF,TGTGCCGTCCACCGGAATCGGAGTGGCGACGAGCAGTACTTC
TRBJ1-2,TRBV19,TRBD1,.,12,CASDRGSYGYTF,TGTGCCAGCGACAGGGGCAGCTATGGCTACACCTTC
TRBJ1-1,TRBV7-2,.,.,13,CASSVDSPNGAFF,TGTGCCAGCAGCGTGGACAGTCCCAACGGCGCTTTCTTT
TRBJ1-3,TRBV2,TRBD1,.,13,CASSQGDGNTIYF,TGTGCCAGCAGTCAGGGGGATGGAAACACCATATATTTT
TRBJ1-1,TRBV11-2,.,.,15,CASSPPRSLNTEAFF,TGTGCCAGCAGCCCTCCCAGATCCCTGAACACTGAAGCTTTCTTT
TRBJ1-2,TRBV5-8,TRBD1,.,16,CASSLGTGVPLYGYTF,TGTGCCAGCAGCTTGGGGACAGGAGTCCCCCTCTATGGCTACACCTTC
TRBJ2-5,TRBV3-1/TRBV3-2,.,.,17,CASSQGPHYDSKETQYF,TGTGCCAGCAGCCAAGGTCCCCATTACGACAGTAAAGAGACCCAGTACTTC
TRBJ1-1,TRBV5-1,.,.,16,CASSLRDRSMNTEAFF,TGCGCCAGCAGCTTGCGTGACAGGAGTATGAACACTGAAGCTTTCTTT
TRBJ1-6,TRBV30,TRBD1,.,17,CAWSPPGQSSYNSPLHF,TGTGCCTGGAGCCCCCCGGGACAGAGCTCCTATAATTCACCCCTCCACTTT
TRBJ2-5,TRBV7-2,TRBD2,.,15,CASSSRAGGRETQYF,TGTGCCAGCAGCTCGCGGGCGGGGGGAAGAGAGACCCAGTACTTC
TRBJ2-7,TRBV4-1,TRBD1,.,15,CASSHDDRGADEQYF,TGCGCCAGCAGCCATGATGACAGGGGAGCGGACGAGCAGTACTTC
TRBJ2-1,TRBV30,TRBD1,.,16,CARGTGGHYSYNEQFF,TGTGCCCGGGGGACAGGGGGCCATTACTCCTACAATGAGCAGTTCTTC
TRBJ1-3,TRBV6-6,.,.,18,CASSQEADRNISGNTIYF,TGTGCCAGCAGTCAGGAAGCGGACAGAAATATCTCTGGAAACACCATATATTTT
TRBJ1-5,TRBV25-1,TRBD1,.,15,CASSEAGQGSQPQHF,TGTGCCAGCAGTGAAGCGGGACAGGGAAGTCAGCCCCAGCATTTT
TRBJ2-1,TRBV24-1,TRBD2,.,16,CATSDPGTNSYNEQFF,TGTGCCACCAGTGATCCCGGGACTAACTCCTACAATGAGCAGTTCTTC
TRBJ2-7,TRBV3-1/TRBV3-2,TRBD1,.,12,CASTSLTGGKYF,TGTGCCAGCACCTCCTTGACAGGGGGCAAGTACTTC
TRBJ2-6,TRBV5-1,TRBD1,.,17,CASMLRTGGSGANVLTF,TGCGCCAGCATGCTCCGGACAGGGGGCTCTGGGGCCAACGTCCTGACTTTC
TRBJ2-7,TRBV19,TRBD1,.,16,CASSANPTGGSYEQYF,TGTGCCAGTAGTGCCAACCCGACAGGGGGCTCCTACGAGCAGTACTTC
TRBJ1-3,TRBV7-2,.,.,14,CASSLALSGNTIYF,TGTGCCAGCAGCTTAGCCCTCTCTGGAAACACCATATATTTT
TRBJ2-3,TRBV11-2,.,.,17,CASRVRFGADRTDTQYF,TGTGCCAGCAGGGTGCGTTTTGGGGCAGACCGCACAGATACGCAGTATTTT
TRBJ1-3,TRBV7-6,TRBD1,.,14,CASSTGDSGNTIYF,TGTGCCAGCTCTACAGGGGACTCTGGAAACACCATATATTTT
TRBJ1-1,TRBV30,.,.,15,CAWSVPLGRGTEAFF,TGTGCCTGGAGTGTACCCCTTGGACGGGGGACTGAAGCTTTCTTT
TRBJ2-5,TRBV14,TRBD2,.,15,CASSQEGGYQETQYF,TGTGCCAGCAGCCAAGAGGGGGGGTACCAAGAGACCCAGTACTTC
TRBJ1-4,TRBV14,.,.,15,CASSHLGGGNEKLFF,TGTGCCAGCAGCCATCTCGGGGGGGGAAATGAAAAACTGTTTTTT
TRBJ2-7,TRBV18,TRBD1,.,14,CASSLGQGVDEQYF,TGTGCCAGCTCCCTGGGGCAGGGGGTGGACGAGCAGTACTTC
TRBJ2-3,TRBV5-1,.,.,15,CASSLGSGVTDTQYF,TGCGCCAGCAGCTTGGGCTCCGGGGTTACAGATACGCAGTATTTT
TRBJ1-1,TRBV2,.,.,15,CASSEAFPGEGEAFF,TGTGCCAGCAGTGAAGCATTCCCTGGCGAGGGTGAAGCTTTCTTT
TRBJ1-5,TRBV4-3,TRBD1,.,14,CASSQDRVNQPQHF,TGCGCCAGCAGTCAGGACAGGGTCAATCAGCCCCAGCATTTT
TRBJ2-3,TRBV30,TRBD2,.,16,CAWSERLAGTPDTQYF,TGTGCCTGGAGTGAACGACTAGCGGGAACCCCCGATACGCAGTATTTT
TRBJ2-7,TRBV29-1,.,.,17,CSVLQGTGFGSSYEQYF,TGCAGCGTTCTTCAGGGGACCGGGTTTGGTTCCTCCTACGAGCAGTACTTC
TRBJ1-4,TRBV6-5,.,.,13,CAGTGGPNEKLFF,TGTGCCGGAACGGGGGGTCCTAATGAAAAACTGTTTTTT
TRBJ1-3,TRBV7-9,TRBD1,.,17,CASSLAISDRAGNTIYF,TGTGCCAGCAGCTTAGCGATCTCGGACAGGGCTGGAAACACCATATATTTT
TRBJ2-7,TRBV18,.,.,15,CASSRPPGGGYEQYF,TGTGCCAGCTCTCGCCCCCCAGGGGGAGGCTACGAGCAGTACTTC
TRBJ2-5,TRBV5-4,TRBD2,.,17,CASSRGTSGRGEETQYF,TGTGCCAGCAGCAGGGGGACTAGCGGGAGAGGGGAAGAGACCCAGTACTTC
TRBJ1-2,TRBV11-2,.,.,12,CASSLRNYGYTF,TGTGCCAGCAGCTTGCGGAACTATGGCTACACCTTC
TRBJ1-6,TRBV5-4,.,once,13,CASRGSRDSPLHF,TGTGCCAGCAGGGGGTCGAGGGATTCACCCCTCCACTTT
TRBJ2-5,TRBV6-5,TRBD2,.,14,CASSPPGGLETQYF,TGTGCCAGCAGCCCGCCGGGGGGATTAGAGACCCAGTACTTC
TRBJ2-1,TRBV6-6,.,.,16,CASKVSGASSYNEQFF,TGTGCCAGCAAGGTCTCAGGGGCCTCCTCCTACAATGAGCAGTTCTTC
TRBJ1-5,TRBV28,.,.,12,CASISGNQPQHF,TGTGCCAGCATCTCGGGAAATCAGCCCCAGCATTTT
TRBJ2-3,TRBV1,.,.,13,CTSDLLTTDTQYF,TGCACCAGCGACTTATTAACCACAGATACGCAGTATTTT
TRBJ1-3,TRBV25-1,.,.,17,CASSELGGSRAGNTIYF,TGTGCCAGCAGTGAATTGGGTGGAAGCAGGGCTGGAAACACCATATATTTT
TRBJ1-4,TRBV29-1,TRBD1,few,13,CSASGTGGEKLFF,TGCAGCGCCTCCGGGACAGGAGGTGAAAAACTGTTTTTT
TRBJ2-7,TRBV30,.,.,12,CAWSVRPGEQYF,TGTGCCTGGAGTGTACGCCCAGGCGAGCAGTACTTC
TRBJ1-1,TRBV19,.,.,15,CASRRSGGPGTEAFF,TGTGCCAGTAGGCGGTCGGGGGGGCCCGGCACTGAAGCTTTCTTT
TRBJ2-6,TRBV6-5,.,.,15,CASSSRSSGANVLTF,TGTGCCAGCAGTTCTAGAAGCTCTGGGGCCAACGTCCTGACTTTC
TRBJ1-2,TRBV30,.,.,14,CAWSGGLYNYGYTF,TGTGCCTGGAGTGGCGGGTTGTATAACTATGGCTACACCTTC
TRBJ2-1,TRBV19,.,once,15,CASSMDSYSGNEQFF,TGTGCCAGTAGTATGGACAGTTATAGTGGCAATGAGCAGTTCTTC
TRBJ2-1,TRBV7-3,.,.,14,CASSPTPSVNEQFF,TGTGCCAGCAGTCCCACACCCAGTGTTAATGAGCAGTTCTTC